This TCR beta chain was observed in a study of shared clonotypes between healthy human individuals. The CDR3 is made up of 14 amino acids. The germline V gene encodes CDR1 SGHVS and CDR2 FQNEAQ. The junction had 8 bases not matched to a gene; V was cut back by 5 bases and J by 4 bases. Using immunoSEQ multiplex PCR, the repertoire was profiled, and TCRdb retains in-frame clones only, with some absent. The sample yields 1.4 million to 1.5 million clones, roughly 95% seen once. The source material was naive CD4+ T cells sorted from blood. Noted subset: CD45RA+ positively selected. The V and J genes are TRBV7-8 and TRBJ2-7, with 7 bases matching TRBD1. The clonotype comes from a man aged 30 to 39 in good health. The DNA for the CDR3 is TGTGCCAGCAGCCCCGACAGGGTTATGTACGAGCAGTACTTC. Translating it yields CASSPDRVMYEQYF.